This T cell receptor (beta chain) was captured in a study of T cells after yellow fever vaccination. Universal primer sites and UMIs were introduced during 5'RACE template-switching synthesis of TCR cDNA. TCRdb reanalysed the 5' RACE reads using MiXCR and keeps one entry per CDR3 protein. Of some 600,000 distinct CDR3 sequences in the sample, approximately 13% are singletons; the top ten hold around 14%. Study outcomes and limitations: Among primary-vaccination clones, most reappeared after the booster, at 95% to 96% for CD4 and approximately 88% for CD8. FACS-sorted repertoires might harbor abundant contaminating clonotypes from the bulk population.

V was clipped by 2 bases and J by 0 bases, with 7 bases between them. This CDR3 is built from 15 residues. The germline gives CDR1 KGHSH, CDR2 LQKENI. This clonotype was detected ten times or more. Its cognate antigen is unknown. This sequence was found in a man aged 30-40 years who received the YFV17D yellow fever vaccine. The sequenced sample was PBMCs, obtained on the day of the yellow fever booster vaccination. The chain carries TRBV18 and TRBJ2-2; tentatively, D is TRBD2 (6 bases). CDR3 protein: CASSPGLSNTGELFF. The CDR3 DNA is TGTGCCAGCTCACCAGGACTATCGAACACCGGGGAGCTGTTTTTT. Together with reference TRBV18 and TRBJ2-2, the CDR3 gives the full variable domain: NAGVMQNPRHLVRRRGQEARLRCSPMKGHSHVYWYRQLPEEGLKFMVYLQKENIIDESGMPKERFSAEFPKEGPSILRIQQVVRGDSAAYFCASSPGLSNTGELFFGEGSRLTVL.